This T cell receptor (beta chain) was identified in a study of identical twins. This clonotype was seen more than once but under ten times. Antigen specificity is unknown. The donor group consisted entirely of healthy Caucasians. TCRdb reanalysed the 5' RACE reads using MiXCR and keeps one entry per CDR3 protein. In the table there are about 280,000 distinct CDR3 sequences, approximately 8.5% of which are singletons. Germline-derived CDR1 and CDR2 are SNHLY and FYNNEI. The CDR3 is 16 residues long. Trimming cost V 1 base and J 4 bases, with 16 bases left between them. Study-wide points: The authors noted that invariant MAIT and iNKT cells could partly confound zero-insertion analyses. Memory repertoires lacked the insertion deficit that abundant cord blood beta clonotypes showed.

The same sample was also studied in work on yellow fever vaccine responses in identical twins. From that report: As reported, the vaccine T cell response of twins seemed partly convergent and partly personalized.

The V call is TRBV2, the J call TRBJ2-5, with no clear D. The clonotype was recovered from a woman aged 18-29 years in good health. Sequencing was performed on memory (CD45RO+) T cells sorted from blood. CDR3 sequence reads: CASSEGDRVLGETQYF. The CDR3 coding sequence is TGTGCCAGCAGTGAAGGAGATAGGGTACTTGGAGAGACCCAGTACTTC.